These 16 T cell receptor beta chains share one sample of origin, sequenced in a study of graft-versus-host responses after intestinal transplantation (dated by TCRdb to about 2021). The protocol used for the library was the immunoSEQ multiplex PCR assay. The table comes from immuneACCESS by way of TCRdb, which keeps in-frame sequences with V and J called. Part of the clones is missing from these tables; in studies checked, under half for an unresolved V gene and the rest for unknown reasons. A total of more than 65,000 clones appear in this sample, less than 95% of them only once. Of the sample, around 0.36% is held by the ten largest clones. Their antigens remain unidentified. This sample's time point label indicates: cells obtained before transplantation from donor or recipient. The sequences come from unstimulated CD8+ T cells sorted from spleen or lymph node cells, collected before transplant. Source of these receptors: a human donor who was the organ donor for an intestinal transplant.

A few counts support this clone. CDR3 bases: TGTGCCAGCAGTCCCGGGACAGGGGGAGGCACGCAGTATTTT. Its translation is CASSPGTGGGTQYF. The gene calls are TRBV6-5 and TRBJ2-3, with 11 bases that match TRBD1. Germline lookup yields CDR1 MNHEY and CDR2 SVGAGI. Trimming cost V 5 bases and J 9 bases; bases outside gene matches: 7. The CDR3 is 14 residues long.

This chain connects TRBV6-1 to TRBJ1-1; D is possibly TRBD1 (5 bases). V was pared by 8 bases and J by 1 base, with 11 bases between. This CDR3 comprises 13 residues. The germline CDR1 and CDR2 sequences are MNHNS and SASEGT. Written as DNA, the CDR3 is TGTGCCAGCCCCGGGACTTGGAACACTGAAGCTTTCTTT. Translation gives CASPGTWNTEAFF.

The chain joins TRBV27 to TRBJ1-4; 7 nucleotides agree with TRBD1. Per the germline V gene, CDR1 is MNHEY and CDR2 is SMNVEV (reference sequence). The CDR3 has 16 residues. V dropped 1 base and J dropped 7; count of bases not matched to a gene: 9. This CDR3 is CASSLFRDSLGEKLFF. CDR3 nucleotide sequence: TGTGCCAGCAGTTTATTTCGGGACAGCCTGGGTGAAAAACTGTTTTTT.

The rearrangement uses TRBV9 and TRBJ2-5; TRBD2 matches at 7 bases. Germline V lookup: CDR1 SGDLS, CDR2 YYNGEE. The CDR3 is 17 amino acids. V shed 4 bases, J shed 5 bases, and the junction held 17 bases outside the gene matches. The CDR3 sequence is CASSPRRSGLDGETQYF. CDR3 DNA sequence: TGTGCCAGCAGCCCACGCAGATCCGGACTAGATGGGGAGACCCAGTACTTC.

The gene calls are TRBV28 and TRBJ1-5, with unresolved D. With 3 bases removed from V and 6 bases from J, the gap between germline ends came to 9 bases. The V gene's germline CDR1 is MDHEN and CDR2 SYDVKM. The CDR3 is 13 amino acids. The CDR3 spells CASSLSLGQPQHF. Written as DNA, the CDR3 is TGTGCCAGCAGTTTGAGCCTCGGTCAGCCCCAGCATTTT.

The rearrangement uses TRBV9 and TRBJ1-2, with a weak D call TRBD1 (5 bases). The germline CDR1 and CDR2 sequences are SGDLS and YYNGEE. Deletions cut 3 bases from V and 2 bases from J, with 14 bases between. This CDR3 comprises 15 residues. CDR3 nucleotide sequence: TGTGCCAGCAGCGATTCTCTTACAGGAAACTATGGCTACACCTTC. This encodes CASSDSLTGNYGYTF.

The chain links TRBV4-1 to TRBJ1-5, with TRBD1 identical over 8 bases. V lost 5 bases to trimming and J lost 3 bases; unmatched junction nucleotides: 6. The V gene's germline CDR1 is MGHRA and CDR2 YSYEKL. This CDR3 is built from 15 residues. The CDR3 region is CASSLQGGVNQPQHF. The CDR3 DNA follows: TGCGCCAGCAGCTTACAGGGGGGGGTCAATCAGCCCCAGCATTTT.

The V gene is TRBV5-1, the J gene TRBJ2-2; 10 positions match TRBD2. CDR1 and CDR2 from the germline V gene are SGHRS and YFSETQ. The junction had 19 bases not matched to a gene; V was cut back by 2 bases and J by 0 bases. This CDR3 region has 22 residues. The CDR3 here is CASSFSRPKGVAGGANTGELFF. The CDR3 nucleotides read TGCGCCAGCAGCTTTTCCCGGCCCAAAGGGGTAGCGGGGGGCGCGAACACCGGGGAGCTGTTTTTT.

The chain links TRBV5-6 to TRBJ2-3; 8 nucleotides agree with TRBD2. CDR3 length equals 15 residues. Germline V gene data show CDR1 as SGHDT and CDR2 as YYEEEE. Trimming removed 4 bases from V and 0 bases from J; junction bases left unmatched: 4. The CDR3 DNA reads TGTGCCAGCAGCCTGGGACTAGTGAGCACAGATACGCAGTATTTT. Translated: CASSLGLVSTDTQYF.

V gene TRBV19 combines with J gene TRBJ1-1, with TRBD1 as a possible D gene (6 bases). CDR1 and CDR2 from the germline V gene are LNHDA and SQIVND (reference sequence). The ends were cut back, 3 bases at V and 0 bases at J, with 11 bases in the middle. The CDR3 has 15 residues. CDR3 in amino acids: CASSISRGMNTEAFF. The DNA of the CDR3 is TGTGCCAGTAGTATCTCTAGGGGGATGAACACTGAAGCTTTCTTT.

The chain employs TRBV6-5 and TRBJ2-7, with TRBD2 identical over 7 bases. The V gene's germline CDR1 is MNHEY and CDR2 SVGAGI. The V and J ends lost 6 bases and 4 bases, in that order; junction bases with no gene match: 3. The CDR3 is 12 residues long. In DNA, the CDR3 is TGTGCCAGCAGGACGGGAGGTTACGAGCAGTACTTC. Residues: CASRTGGYEQYF.

The CDR3 DNA reads TGCGCCAGCAGCACCCTAGGACAGGGAAAAAACTATGGCTACACCTTC. It translates to CASSTLGQGKNYGYTF. The gene calls are TRBV5-1 and TRBJ1-2; 8 bases line up with TRBD1. In germline, CDR1 is SGHRS, CDR2 YFSETQ. Trimming took 4 bases from V and 2 from J; bases not matched to a gene: 10. The CDR3 extends over 16 amino acids. The full variable domain, rest sourced from reference TRBV5-1 and TRBJ1-2, is KAGVTQTPRYLIKTRGQQVTLSCSPISGHRSVSWYQQTPGQGLQFLFEYFSETQRNKGNFPGRFSGRQFSNSRSEMNVSTLELGDSALYLCASSTLGQGKNYGYTFGSGTRLTVV.

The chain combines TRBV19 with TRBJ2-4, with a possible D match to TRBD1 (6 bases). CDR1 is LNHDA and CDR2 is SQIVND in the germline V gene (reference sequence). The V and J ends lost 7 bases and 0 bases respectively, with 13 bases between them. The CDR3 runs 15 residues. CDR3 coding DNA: TGTGCCAGTACCAACACAGGGATAGCCAAAAACATTCAGTACTTC. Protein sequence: CASTNTGIAKNIQYF.

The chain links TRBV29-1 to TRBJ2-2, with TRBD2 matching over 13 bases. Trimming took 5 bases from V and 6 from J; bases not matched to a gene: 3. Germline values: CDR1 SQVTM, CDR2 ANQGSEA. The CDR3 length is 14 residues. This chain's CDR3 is CSVTGTSGAGELFF. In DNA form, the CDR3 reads TGCAGCGTTACTGGGACTAGCGGGGCCGGGGAGCTGTTTTTT.

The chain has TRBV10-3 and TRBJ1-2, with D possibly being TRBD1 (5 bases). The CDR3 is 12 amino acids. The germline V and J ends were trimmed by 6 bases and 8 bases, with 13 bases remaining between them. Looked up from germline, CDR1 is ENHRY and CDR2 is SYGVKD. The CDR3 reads CAISPSGMGYTF. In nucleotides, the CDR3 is TGTGCCATCAGCCCCTCAGGGATGGGCTACACCTTC.

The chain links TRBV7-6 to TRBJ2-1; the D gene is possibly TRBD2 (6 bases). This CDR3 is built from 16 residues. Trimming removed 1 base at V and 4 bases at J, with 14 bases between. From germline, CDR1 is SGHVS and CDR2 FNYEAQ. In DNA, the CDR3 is TGTGCCAGCAGCTTAGTTGGGGGACTGGAATACAATGAGCAGTTCTTC. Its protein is CASSLVGGLEYNEQFF.